This entry describes one TCR beta chain. These data originate in a study of CD8 T cells in ankylosing spondylitis. TCRdb independently ran MiXCR on the 5' RACE reads; one entry per CDR3 protein. In the table there are 150,000 to 200,000 distinct CDR3 sequences, 30% to 40% of which are singletons. The length of the CDR3 is 15 residues. The V gene end was trimmed by 3 bases and the J gene end by 7 bases; junction bases not matched to a gene: 9. Sample: synovial fluid, either unsorted or a sorted T cell fraction (not recorded which). This TCR derives from a male donor with ankylosing spondylitis. This chain connects TRBV12-3 or TRBV12-4 to TRBJ2-1, with TRBD2 identical over 7 bases. The CDR3 loop is CASSFLSGSKNEQFF. The CDR3 DNA reads TGTGCCAGCAGTTTCCTTAGCGGGTCAAAGAATGAGCAGTTCTTC.